A selection of T cell receptor beta chains follows, all from one sample in a study of blood T cell repertoires in COVID-19. Sequencing used immunoSEQ multiplex PCR; TCRdb keeps in-frame clones, though not all of them. In the table there are about 260,000 clones, 70% to 90% of which are singletons. The material sequenced was PBMCs or T cells enriched from blood (not recorded which). The receptor source for this set is a woman aged 35 to 49 with acute COVID-19. Each CDR3 is given with its conserved first and last residue. A D gene is named only where the DNA matches it firmly. Only part of the rows carry a size: once, few, many, or a class if the clone is expanded.

J: TRBJ1-2; size: many; V: TRBV19; D: TRBD1; CDR3: CASSIETGVSTYGYTF; DNA: TGTGCCAGTAGTATCGAAACAGGGGTCTCTACCTATGGCTACACCTTC
J: TRBJ2-2; size: NA; V: TRBV7-8; D: TRBD2; CDR3: CASSLRTSGSTGELFF; DNA: TGTGCCAGCAGCTTACGGACTAGCGGGAGCACCGGGGAGCTGTTTTTT
J: TRBJ1-6; size: NA; V: TRBV9; D: NA; CDR3: CASSENLLQDLAPLHF; DNA: TGTGCCAGCAGCGAAAACCTACTACAGGATCTTGCACCCCTCCACTTT
J: TRBJ2-5; size: few; V: TRBV24-1; D: TRBD2; CDR3: CATSDRREGRRETQYF; DNA: TGTGCCACCAGTGATCGACGGGAGGGCCGTCGAGAGACCCAGTACTTC
J: TRBJ2-1; size: NA; V: TRBV24-1; D: TRBD2; CDR3: CATGEAGGYNEQFF; DNA: TGTGCCACCGGAGAAGCGGGAGGCTACAATGAGCAGTTCTTC
J: TRBJ1-1; size: NA; V: TRBV7-3; D: NA; CDR3: CASSSLPLGQGQNTEAFF; DNA: TGTGCCAGCAGCTCCCTACCCCTCGGACAAGGCCAGAACACTGAAGCTTTCTTT
J: TRBJ2-5; size: NA; V: TRBV14; D: NA; CDR3: CASSQHTTKETQYF; DNA: TGTGCCAGCAGCCAACATACAACAAAAGAGACCCAGTACTTC
J: TRBJ1-6; size: NA; V: TRBV28; D: NA; CDR3: CASSRSGSRYNSPLHF; DNA: TGTGCCAGCAGTCGCTCAGGGTCCCGCTATAATTCACCCCTCCACTTT
J: TRBJ1-4; size: NA; V: TRBV7-6; D: TRBD1; CDR3: CASSLGARGPKREKEKLFF; DNA: TGTGCCAGCAGCTTAGGGGCGAGGGGGCCGAAAAGGGAAAAGGAAAAACTGTTTTTT
J: TRBJ2-3; size: few; V: TRBV14; D: TRBD2; CDR3: CASSQRSLAGPTDTQYF; DNA: TGTGCCAGCAGCCAAAGAAGCCTAGCGGGACCCACAGATACGCAGTATTTT
J: TRBJ1-6; size: once; V: TRBV14; D: TRBD1; CDR3: CASSQPGQGSPLHF; DNA: TGTGCCAGCAGCCAACCGGGACAGGGCTCACCCCTCCACTTT
J: TRBJ1-2; size: NA; V: TRBV12-3/TRBV12-4; D: NA; CDR3: CASSFEAAGYTF; DNA: TGTGCCAGCAGTTTTGAAGCCGCGGGCTACACCTTC
J: TRBJ2-2; size: NA; V: TRBV6-5; D: TRBD2; CDR3: CATTGTSDTGELFF; DNA: TGTGCCACGACCGGGACTAGCGATACCGGGGAGCTGTTTTTT
J: TRBJ1-1; size: NA; V: TRBV10-3; D: TRBD1; CDR3: CAISEPGQENTEAFF; DNA: TGTGCCATCAGTGAGCCGGGACAGGAGAACACTGAAGCTTTCTTT
J: TRBJ2-1; size: NA; V: TRBV11-3; D: NA; CDR3: CASSLAVEQFF; DNA: TGTGCCAGCAGCTTAGCGGTTGAGCAGTTCTTC
J: TRBJ2-1; size: NA; V: TRBV5-6; D: NA; CDR3: CASSLGQGNEQFF; DNA: TGTGCCAGCAGCTTGGGCCAGGGGAATGAGCAGTTCTTC
J: TRBJ2-1; size: few; V: TRBV28; D: NA; CDR3: CASQGGELGGYNEQFF; DNA: TGTGCCAGCCAAGGTGGGGAGCTTGGGGGGTACAATGAGCAGTTCTTC
J: TRBJ1-4; size: NA; V: TRBV24-1; D: NA; CDR3: CATSDYRVGEKLFF; DNA: TGTGCCACCAGTGATTACAGGGTTGGTGAAAAACTGTTTTTT
J: TRBJ2-7; size: once; V: TRBV24-1; D: NA; CDR3: CATSESYEQYF; DNA: TGTGCCACCAGTGAGAGCTACGAGCAGTACTTC
J: TRBJ1-6; size: NA; V: TRBV27; D: NA; CDR3: CASSPNPRLDLHF; DNA: TGTGCCAGCAGCCCCAACCCGAGGTTGGACCTCCACTTT
J: TRBJ1-5; size: NA; V: TRBV19; D: TRBD1; CDR3: CASSITDRGWPQPQHF; DNA: TGTGCCAGTAGTATTACAGACAGGGGTTGGCCTCAGCCCCAGCATTTT
J: TRBJ2-5; size: NA; V: TRBV7-8; D: TRBD2; CDR3: CASGPRRAGGQETQYF; DNA: TGTGCCAGTGGACCCAGACGAGCGGGAGGGCAGGAGACCCAGTACTTC
J: TRBJ1-3; size: NA; V: TRBV6-9; D: NA; CDR3: CASSYSGYTVTGDTIYF; DNA: TGTGCCAGCAGTTATTCCGGCTACACAGTGACCGGGGACACCATATATTTT
J: TRBJ1-2; size: NA; V: TRBV10-1; D: NA; CDR3: CASSEDRNSNYGYTF; DNA: TGCGCCAGCAGTGAAGACAGGAATTCGAACTATGGCTACACCTTC
J: TRBJ1-1; size: NA; V: TRBV6-2/TRBV6-3; D: TRBD1; CDR3: CASSSGQINTEAFF; DNA: TGTGCCAGCAGTTCGGGACAGATCAACACTGAAGCTTTCTTT
J: TRBJ1-5; size: NA; V: TRBV5-5; D: TRBD1; CDR3: CASSLSQGGNQPQHF; DNA: TGTGCCAGCAGCTTGAGCCAGGGGGGTAATCAGCCCCAGCATTTT
J: TRBJ2-7; size: once; V: TRBV18; D: TRBD1; CDR3: CASSFSRDRDTPTEQYF; DNA: TGTGCCAGCTCATTCTCCCGGGACAGGGATACTCCTACCGAGCAGTACTTC
J: TRBJ1-6; size: NA; V: TRBV4-1; D: NA; CDR3: CASSRQAGENSPLHF; DNA: TGCGCCAGCAGCCGCCAGGCCGGTGAGAATTCACCCCTCCACTTT
J: TRBJ2-3; size: NA; V: TRBV19; D: TRBD1; CDR3: CASSTFLTGGGTDTQYF; DNA: TGTGCCAGTAGTACCTTCTTGACAGGGGGCGGCACAGATACGCAGTATTTT
J: TRBJ1-5; size: NA; V: TRBV30; D: NA; CDR3: CAWSETVRNPQHF; DNA: TGTGCCTGGAGCGAGACAGTACGAAATCCCCAGCATTTT
J: TRBJ2-5; size: once; V: TRBV5-1; D: NA; CDR3: CASSRQLIQETQYF; DNA: TGCGCCAGCAGCCGTCAACTAATACAAGAGACCCAGTACTTC
J: TRBJ1-6; size: NA; V: TRBV2; D: NA; CDR3: CASTQAVEYNSPLHF; DNA: TGTGCCAGCACCCAAGCGGTAGAATATAATTCACCCCTCCACTTT
J: TRBJ2-5; size: NA; V: TRBV7-7; D: NA; CDR3: CASSIGQVTEETQYF; DNA: TGTGCTAGCAGCATAGGACAAGTAACAGAAGAGACCCAGTACTTC
J: TRBJ2-1; size: NA; V: TRBV7-9; D: NA; CDR3: CASSFFYGVTDEQFF; DNA: TGTGCCAGCAGCTTTTTTTACGGGGTTACCGATGAGCAGTTCTTC
J: TRBJ1-2; size: NA; V: TRBV11-3; D: NA; CDR3: CASSPTGSYGYTF; DNA: TGTGCCAGCAGCCCTACAGGCTCCTATGGCTACACCTTC